Each of the 32 T cell receptor beta chains below was sequenced from the same sample in a study of blood T cell repertoires in COVID-19. Sequencing was performed with immunoSEQ multiplex PCR; in TCRdb, only in-frame clones are kept and a portion is missing. The sample lists roughly 380,000 clones, over 75% occurring once. Sequenced sample: PBMCs or T cells enriched from blood (not recorded which). These receptors all come from a young woman who had recovered from COVID-19.

The J gene is TRBJ2-5, the V gene TRBV7-3, with 9 bases identical to TRBD1. From germline, CDR1 is SGHTA and CDR2 FQGTGA. The junction had 5 bases not matched to a gene; V was cut back by 0 bases and J by 3 bases. The CDR3 length is 16 residues. The CDR3 bases are TGTGCCAGCAGCTTAACCGGGACAGGGCGTGAAGAGACCCAGTACTTC. Its protein is CASSLTGTGREETQYF.

This chain uses TRBV5-1 with TRBJ1-1; 8 positions match TRBD1. V trimming: 0 bases; J trimming: 0 bases; junction bases outside the gene matches: 7. This CDR3 region has 17 residues. Germline V gene data show CDR1 as SGHRS and CDR2 as YFSETQ. The CDR3, as DNA: TGCGCCAGCAGCTTGGCCGACAGGGGCGATATGAACACTGAAGCTTTCTTT. It specifies CASSLADRGDMNTEAFF.

The V and J genes are TRBV12-3 or TRBV12-4 and TRBJ1-2; possibly TRBD1 for D (6 bases). V lost 6 bases, J lost 7 bases, and 9 bases lay in between. CDR3 length equals 11 residues. CDR3 sequence reads: CASRTTGGYTF. The CDR3 DNA is TGTGCCAGCAGGACGACAGGTGGCTACACCTTC.

This chain joins TRBV12-5 and TRBJ2-5; D perhaps matches TRBD1 (7 bases). The length of the CDR3 is 17 residues. Trimming stripped 0 bases from V and 0 bases from J, with 14 bases between. CDR1 and CDR2 (germline): LGHNT, FRNRAP. CDR3 nucleotides: TGTGCTAGTGGTTTGGTAACTGGAGGGACAGACCAAGAGACCCAGTACTTC. Protein product: CASGLVTGGTDQETQYF.

The genes are TRBV19 and TRBJ2-7, with 10 bases fitting TRBD1. After removal of 6 bases from V and 2 bases from J, the junction contained 13 bases not matched to a gene. This CDR3 spans 17 amino acids. The germline V gene encodes CDR1 LNHDA and CDR2 SQIVND (reference sequence). The chain's CDR3 is CASSHLSGTGATYEQYF. The CDR3 nucleotides are TGTGCCAGTAGCCATTTGTCCGGGACAGGGGCCACCTACGAGCAGTACTTC. Looking up the rest from reference TRBV19 and TRBJ2-7 gives the full variable domain: DGGITQSPKYLFRKEGQNVTLSCEQNLNHDAMYWYRQDPGQGLRLIYYSQIVNDFQKGDIAEGYSVSREKKESFPLTVTSAQKNPTAFYLCASSHLSGTGATYEQYFGPGTRLTVT.

The gene calls are TRBV12-3 or TRBV12-4 and TRBJ1-4; D possibly corresponds to TRBD1 (5 bases). This CDR3 region has 13 residues. Trimming took off 8 bases at V and 8 bases at J, with 15 bases between the two ends. The CDR3 spells CASGGRWDEKLFF. The CDR3 DNA reads as TGTGCCAGCGGGGGGAGGTGGGACGAAAAACTGTTTTTT.

The V and J genes are TRBV10-3 and TRBJ1-6; D is ambiguous. The V gene lost 0 bases and the J gene lost 5 bases, with 11 bases spanning the gap. The CDR3 is 16 amino acids. Germline V gene data show CDR1 as ENHRY and CDR2 as SYGVKD. This chain's CDR3 is CAISESPGVDNSPLHF. DNA of the CDR3: TGTGCCATCAGTGAGTCCCCCGGGGTCGATAATTCACCCCTCCACTTT.

The chain links TRBV28 to TRBJ1-1; tentative D call: TRBD1 (6 bases). Looked up from germline, CDR1 is MDHEN and CDR2 is SYDVKM. The CDR3 runs 12 residues. The V end lost 7 bases, the J end lost 7 bases, and 13 bases lay between the germline ends. CDR3 nucleotides: TGTGCCAGCACCAGTCAGGACAGTGAAGCTTTCTTT. Protein: CASTSQDSEAFF.

This clone was seen a single time. The chain uses TRBV5-8 and TRBJ2-1, with D perhaps matching TRBD2 (5 bases). V was pared by 0 bases and J by 7 bases, with 14 bases between. There are 15 residues in the CDR3. Germline V gene lookup returns CDR1 SGHTS and CDR2 YDEGEE. The CDR3 bases are TGTGCCAGCAGCTTGGAAGGCGGGCTTAAGAATGAGCAGTTCTTC. Its protein is CASSLEGGLKNEQFF.

V is TRBV19 and J is TRBJ2-4, with TRBD2 as a possible D gene (6 bases). Trimming stripped 10 bases from V and 0 bases from J, with 16 bases between. The CDR3 contains 15 residues. Germline values: CDR1 LNHDA, CDR2 SQIVND (reference sequence). The DNA of the CDR3 is TGTGCCACGGCGGGGCACCCGATAGCCAAAAACATTCAGTACTTC. It specifies CATAGHPIAKNIQYF.

This chain links TRBV30 with TRBJ1-2, with TRBD1 matching over 7 bases. V trimming: 5 bases; J trimming: 3 bases; junction bases outside the gene matches: 6. Germline V gene lookup returns CDR1 GTSNPN and CDR2 SVGIG (reference sequence). This CDR3 has 13 amino acids. The CDR3 sequence is CAWDGQADYGYTF. CDR3 bases: TGTGCCTGGGACGGACAGGCGGACTATGGCTACACCTTC.

The chain links TRBV4-1 to TRBJ1-4; D may be TRBD1 (6 bases). The CDR3 loop spans 16 amino acids. V shed 1 base and J shed 0 bases, with 9 bases lying between them. The germline V gene has CDR1 MGHRA and CDR2 YSYEKL. The CDR3 region has the DNA TGCGCCAGCAGCCAAGGGACAGCAGCAACTAATGAAAAACTGTTTTTT. Amino acids: CASSQGTAATNEKLFF.

The chain carries TRBV25-1 and TRBJ2-1; D is perhaps TRBD2 (6 bases). The CDR3 totals 11 residues. V was shortened by 8 bases and J by 10 bases, with 12 bases between the two germline ends. Germline-derived CDR1 and CDR2 are MGHDK and SYGVNS. CDR3 DNA: TGTGCCAGCGGCTGGAGGGAAGAGCAGTTCTTC. Protein product: CASGWREEQFF.

The chain joins TRBV9 to TRBJ2-4, with D perhaps matching TRBD1 (6 bases). Germline values: CDR1 SGDLS, CDR2 YYNGEE. The CDR3 covers 15 residues. Trimming took 4 bases from V and 4 from J, leaving 15 bases between them. The CDR3 DNA follows: TGTGCCAGCAGCCAGGGCTGGACAGCTAAAAACATTCAGTACTTC. This translates into CASSQGWTAKNIQYF. The full variable domain, its missing parts supplied by reference TRBV9 and TRBJ2-4, is DSGVTQTPKHLITATGQRVTLRCSPRSGDLSVYWYQQSLDQGLQFLIQYYNGEERAKGNILERFSAQQFPDLHSELNLSSLELGDSALYFCASSQGWTAKNIQYFGAGTRLSVL.

This clone was counted once. The gene calls are TRBV12-3 or TRBV12-4 and TRBJ1-1; 7 nucleotides line up with TRBD1. The length of the CDR3 is 13 residues. The ends lost 6 bases at V and 5 bases at J; junction bases unmatched: 6. CDR3 nucleotide sequence: TGTGCCAGCAGCCAGGGGGATGGGACTGAAGCTTTCTTT. This encodes CASSQGDGTEAFF.

J is TRBJ1-3 and V is TRBV18; TRBD1 might be the D (6 bases). This CDR3 spans 16 amino acids. Trimming shortened V by 2 bases and J by 6 bases, and 17 bases separated the two germline ends. Germline V lookup: CDR1 KGHSH, CDR2 LQKENI. The CDR3 sequence is CASSPSDRRQPNTIYF. CDR3 sequence (DNA): TGTGCCAGCTCACCAAGCGACAGGCGACAGCCAAACACCATATATTTT.

The chain is built from TRBV7-6 and TRBJ2-4; the match to TRBD2 covers 10 bases. The J segment lost 0 bases and the V segment lost 1 base, leaving 3 bases of the junction unmatched. The CDR3 covers 17 residues. In germline, CDR1 is SGHVS, CDR2 FNYEAQ. CDR3 loop: CASSLDSGGLAKNIQYF. CDR3 sequence (DNA): TGTGCCAGCAGCTTAGATAGCGGGGGGCTAGCCAAAAACATTCAGTACTTC. The whole variable domain, filled in from reference TRBV7-6 and TRBJ2-4, reads GAGVSQSPRYKVTKRGQDVALRCDPISGHVSLYWYRQALGQGPEFLTYFNYEAQQDKSGLPNDRFSAERPEGSISTLTIQRTEQRDSAMYRCASSLDSGGLAKNIQYFGAGTRLSVL.

This sequence joins TRBV5-1 and TRBJ2-3; TRBD2 agrees at 12 bases. CDR1 and CDR2 from the germline V gene are SGHRS and YFSETQ. CDR3 size: 15 residues. V was pared by 1 base and J by 6 bases, with 3 bases of the junction left unmatched. Here the CDR3 DNA reads TGCGCCAGCAGCTTGTTGGGGACTAGCGGGGATACGCAGTATTTT. Protein sequence: CASSLLGTSGDTQYF.

The J gene is TRBJ1-5, the V gene TRBV5-6, with a weak D call TRBD1 (5 bases). Per the germline V gene, CDR1 is SGHDT and CDR2 is YYEEEE. Trimming removed 0 bases at V and 6 bases at J, with 13 bases between. The CDR3 covers 15 residues. The CDR3 DNA reads as TGTGCCAGCAGCTTGGGTAGGGGAATGAGTCAGCCCCAGCATTTT. Amino acids: CASSLGRGMSQPQHF.

The DNA for the CDR3 is TGTGCCAGCAGCCAAGACAGGGTGGGAGCTTTCTTT. Its protein product is CASSQDRVGAFF. The gene calls are TRBV4-2 and TRBJ1-1, with D possibly being TRBD1 (5 bases). V lost 0 bases, J lost 10 bases, and 9 bases lay in between. The CDR3 sequence is 12 residues long. From germline, CDR1 is LGHNA and CDR2 YNFKEQ.

The V call is TRBV28, the J call TRBJ2-7, with a tentative D call TRBD2 (7 bases). The CDR3 extends over 14 amino acids. The V end was cut by 6 bases, the J end by 2 bases, with 14 bases between. The germline V gene encodes CDR1 MDHEN and CDR2 SYDVKM. In DNA form, the CDR3 reads TGTGCCAGCAGCATAGGGGGGGCACCCTACGAGCAGTACTTC. Translation gives CASSIGGAPYEQYF.

The chain recombines TRBV11-1 with TRBJ1-1; 8 nucleotides match TRBD1. The CDR3 is made up of 16 amino acids. Losses at the gene ends were 0 bases for V and 6 bases for J; bases not matched to a gene: 9. CDR1 SGHAT and CDR2 FQDESV come from the germline V gene (reference sequence). CDR3 nucleotide sequence: TGTGCCAGCAGCTTAGCGATACGGACAGGGAGGCCTGAAGCTTTCTTT. Translated, it gives CASSLAIRTGRPEAFF.

The chain has TRBV3-1 (or the pseudogene TRBV3-2) and TRBJ2-6; 11 bases agree with TRBD1. The CDR3 is 18 residues long. V lost 4 bases and J lost 0; bases outside the gene matches: 5. Germline V gives CDR1 LGHDT, CDR2 YNNKEL (reference sequence). CDR3 sequence reads: CASSLGQGGFSGANVLTF. The CDR3 DNA follows: TGTGCCAGCAGCCTGGGACAGGGGGGTTTCTCTGGGGCCAACGTCCTGACTTTC.

This clone was picked up one time. This chain links TRBV2 with TRBJ2-5, with 7 bases aligning to TRBD2. The ends lost 8 bases at V and 3 bases at J; junction bases unmatched: 18. In germline, CDR1 is SNHLY, CDR2 FYNNEI. There are 17 residues in the CDR3. This CDR3 is CASASRFSGSPKETQYF. For the CDR3, the DNA is TGTGCCAGCGCATCACGCTTTAGCGGGTCACCTAAAGAGACCCAGTACTTC.

V is TRBV5-4 and J is TRBJ1-4; D is ambiguous. CDR3 length: 13 residues. V was shortened by 3 bases and J by 0 bases, with 3 bases between the two germline ends. Looked up from germline, CDR1 is SGHNT and CDR2 is YYREEE (reference sequence). CDR3 protein: CASSSPTNEKLFF. The CDR3 coding sequence is TGTGCCAGCAGCTCTCCAACTAATGAAAAACTGTTTTTT.

This chain joins TRBV7-8 and TRBJ2-7; TRBD2 might be the D (5 bases). The V end lost 5 bases, the J end lost 3 bases, and 17 bases lay between the germline ends. The CDR3 is 15 amino acids. Germline V gives CDR1 SGHVS, CDR2 FQNEAQ. CDR3 protein: CASSRDYAPLYEQYF. CDR3 sequence (DNA): TGTGCCAGCAGCCGAGACTACGCTCCTCTCTACGAGCAGTACTTC.

This chain joins TRBV19 and TRBJ2-5; 9 bases align to TRBD1. The CDR3 runs 13 residues. CDR1 and CDR2 from the germline V gene are LNHDA and SQIVND (reference sequence). J was trimmed by 12 bases and V by 6 bases; bases with no gene match: 11. Written as DNA, the CDR3 is TGTGCCAGTAGCCCTAAGGGACAGGGTGGAAAGTACTTC. Its translation is CASSPKGQGGKYF. Full variable domain (outside the CDR3, taken from reference TRBV19 and TRBJ2-5): DGGITQSPKYLFRKEGQNVTLSCEQNLNHDAMYWYRQDPGQGLRLIYYSQIVNDFQKGDIAEGYSVSREKKESFPLTVTSAQKNPTAFYLCASSPKGQGGKYFGPGTRLLVL.

The gene calls are TRBV27 and TRBJ2-7; perhaps TRBD2 as D (5 bases). The CDR3 sequence is 16 residues long. Trimming left V 4 bases short and J 0 bases short, with 16 bases between. CDR1 MNHEY and CDR2 SMNVEV come from the germline V gene (reference sequence). CDR3 sequence: CASSWIPGGPSYEQYF. CDR3 nucleotide sequence: TGTGCCAGCAGTTGGATCCCGGGCGGGCCCTCCTACGAGCAGTACTTC.

V is TRBV15 and J is TRBJ1-1; weak D call: TRBD1 (5 bases). The CDR3 contains 13 residues. V was cut by 5 bases and J by 3 bases, with 10 bases left in between. The V gene's germline CDR1 is LNHNV and CDR2 YYDKDF (reference sequence). CDR3: CATSWGGDTEAFF. Written as DNA, the CDR3 is TGTGCCACCAGCTGGGGGGGAGACACTGAAGCTTTCTTT. The full variable domain, completed using reference TRBV15 and TRBJ1-1, is DAMVIQNPRYQVTQFGKPVTLSCSQTLNHNVMYWYQQKSSQAPKLLFHYYDKDFNNEADTPDNFQSRRPNTSFCFLDIRSPGLGDTAMYLCATSWGGDTEAFFGQGTRLTVV.

A few counts support this clone. The chain uses TRBV1 and TRBJ1-4. TRBV1 is flagged as a pseudogene. CDR3 length: 14 residues. CDR3 region: CTSSQVATNEKLFF. Written as DNA, the CDR3 is TGCACCAGCAGCCAAGTAGCAACTAATGAAAAACTGTTTTTT.

For the CDR3, the DNA is TGTGCCAGCAGTGAATCGGAACAGGGGGGTCAGCCCCAGCATTTT. Translating it yields CASSESEQGGQPQHF. The chain employs TRBV2 and TRBJ1-5; 8 nucleotides align to TRBD1. V lost 2 bases and J lost 6; bases outside the gene matches: 6. CDR3 length: 15 amino acids. Germline lookup yields CDR1 SNHLY and CDR2 FYNNEI.

About this clone: The germline gene is not matched at one end of the junction; a read error may be the cause. The chain is built from TRBV18 and TRBJ2-7; TRBD1 matches at 8 bases. The CDR3 spans 14 residues. Germline V gene data show CDR1 as KGHSH and CDR2 as LQKENI. In DNA, the CDR3 is TGTGCCAGCTCACCACCGGGTGTCAGGACAGGGCCAAACTTC. Translating it yields CASSPPGVRTGPNF. The full variable domain, with the rest looked up from reference TRBV18 and TRBJ2-7, is NAGVMQNPRHLVRRRGQEARLRCSPMKGHSHVYWYRQLPEEGLKFMVYLQKENIIDESGMPKERFSAEFPKEGPSILRIQQVVRGDSAAYFCASSPPGVRTGPNFGPGTRLTVT.